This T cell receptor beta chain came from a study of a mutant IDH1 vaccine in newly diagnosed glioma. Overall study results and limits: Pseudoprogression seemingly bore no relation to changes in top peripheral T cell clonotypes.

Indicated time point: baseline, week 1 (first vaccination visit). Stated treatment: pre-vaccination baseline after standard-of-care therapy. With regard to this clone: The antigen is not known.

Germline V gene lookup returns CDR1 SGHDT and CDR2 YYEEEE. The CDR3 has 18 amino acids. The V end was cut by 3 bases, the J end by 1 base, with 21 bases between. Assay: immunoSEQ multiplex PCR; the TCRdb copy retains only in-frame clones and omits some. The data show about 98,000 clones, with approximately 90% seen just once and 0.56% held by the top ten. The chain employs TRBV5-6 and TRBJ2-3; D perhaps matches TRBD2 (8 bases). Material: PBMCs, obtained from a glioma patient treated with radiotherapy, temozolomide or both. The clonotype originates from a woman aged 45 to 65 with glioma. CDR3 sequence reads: CASSSQGSGGGRTDTQYF. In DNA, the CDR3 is TGTGCCAGCAGCTCCCAGGGGTCGGGAGGGGGCCGCACAGATACGCAGTATTTT.